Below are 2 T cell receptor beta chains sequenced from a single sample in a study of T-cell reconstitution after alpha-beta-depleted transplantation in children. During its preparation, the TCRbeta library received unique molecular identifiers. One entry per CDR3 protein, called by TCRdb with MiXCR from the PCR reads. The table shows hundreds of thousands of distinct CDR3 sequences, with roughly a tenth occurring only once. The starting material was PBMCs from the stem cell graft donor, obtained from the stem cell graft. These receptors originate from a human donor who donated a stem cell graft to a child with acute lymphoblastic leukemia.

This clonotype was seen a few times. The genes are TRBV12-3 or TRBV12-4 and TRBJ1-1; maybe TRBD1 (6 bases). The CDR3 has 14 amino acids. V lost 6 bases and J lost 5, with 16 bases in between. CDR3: CASRVGASGTEAFF. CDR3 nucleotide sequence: TGTGCCAGCAGGGTGGGGGCGTCGGGTACTGAAGCTTTCTTT.

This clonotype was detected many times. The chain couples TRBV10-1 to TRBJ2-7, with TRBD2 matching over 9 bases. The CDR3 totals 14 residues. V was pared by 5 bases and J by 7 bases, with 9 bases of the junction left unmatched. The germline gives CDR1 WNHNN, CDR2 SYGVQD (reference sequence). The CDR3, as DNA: TGCGCCAGCAGTAAACCCGGGACTAGCTCGGAGCAGTACTTC. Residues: CASSKPGTSSEQYF.